Reported below is one T cell receptor (beta chain). Its antigen is unknown. The germline V gene encodes CDR1 SGHAT and CDR2 FQNNGV. The CDR3 has 15 amino acids. V was trimmed by 0 bases and J by 3 bases, leaving 12 bases between them. This record belongs to a study of blood T cells in healthy people across ages. Study-wide points: Possibly confounding the expanded clonotype changes was the fact that donor CMV status was unknown. Aged donors had fewer naive CD4+ cells and lower diversity than long-lived donors.

Then a second PCR, running about 6 to 12 cycles, was carried out with a sample-barcoded 5' primer and a J-beta primer mix. TCRdb used MiXCR to reprocess the 5' RACE reads, holding one entry per CDR3 protein. The data show about 640,000 distinct CDR3 sequences, with about 54% seen just once and over 30% held by the top ten. Sequencing was performed on blood. The J gene is TRBJ2-7, the V gene TRBV11-2; no clear D. This receptor was taken from a man aged 55-75 years in good health. The CDR3 nucleotides read TGTGCCAGCAGCTTAGATCGCCAGAGCAACTACGAGCAGTACTTC. It yields the protein CASSLDRQSNYEQYF.